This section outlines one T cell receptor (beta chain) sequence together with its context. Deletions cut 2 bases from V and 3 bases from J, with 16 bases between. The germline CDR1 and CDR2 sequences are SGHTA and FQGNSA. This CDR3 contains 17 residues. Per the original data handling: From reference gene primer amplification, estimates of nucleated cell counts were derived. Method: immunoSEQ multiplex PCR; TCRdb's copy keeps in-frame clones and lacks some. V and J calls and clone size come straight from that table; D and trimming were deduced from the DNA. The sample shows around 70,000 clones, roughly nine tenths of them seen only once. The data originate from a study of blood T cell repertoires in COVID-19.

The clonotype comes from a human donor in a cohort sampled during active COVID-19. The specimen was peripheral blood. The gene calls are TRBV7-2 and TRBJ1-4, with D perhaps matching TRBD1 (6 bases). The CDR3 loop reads CASSLPSLGQPNEKLFF. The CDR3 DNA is TGTGCCAGCAGCTTACCATCTCTTGGACAGCCTAATGAAAAACTGTTTTTT.